The table lists the clone carrying this TCR beta chain with a few counts. Using immunoSEQ multiplex PCR, the repertoire was profiled, and TCRdb retains in-frame clones only, with some absent. The table records more than 13,000 clones, roughly 74% of them present only once. This entry comes from a study of neoadjuvant anti-PD-1 for oral cavity cancer. About the research overall: Patients without progression got a fourth dose around day 43.

The germline V gene encodes CDR1 GTSNPN and CDR2 SVGIG (reference sequence). With 0 bases removed from V and 9 bases from J, the gap between germline ends came to 8 bases. This CDR3 has 11 amino acids. Time point denoted: after neoadjuvant nivolumab, at surgical resection. Cohort: HPV-negative, locally advanced oral cavity squamous cell carcinoma patients. The sequenced sample was PBMCs, obtained after nivolumab (anti-PD-1) treatment. The receptor comes from a person aged 40 to 85 with oral cavity squamous cell carcinoma. The chain is built from TRBV30 and TRBJ1-2; no clear D. CDR3 protein: CAWSVDASYTF. The CDR3, as DNA: TGTGCCTGGAGTGTTGACGCTAGCTACACCTTC.